The 25 T cell receptor beta chains below all came from one sample that was sequenced in a study of glioma-infiltrating T cells. TCR alpha and beta CDR3 regions were amplified from RNA using iRepertoire nested multiplex PCR. TCRdb itself ran the multiplex PCR reads through MiXCR, one entry per CDR3 protein. The table lists about 180,000 distinct CDR3 sequences, around 42% of them singletons, with 5.2% in the top ten. What was sequenced was glioma tissue, nonneoplastic brain tissue, or PBMCs (not recorded which). Receptor source: a human donor with low-grade glioma or glioblastoma, undergoing nonglioma brain surgery, or in good health (not recorded which).

This clonotype is labeled medium-sized. The rearrangement joins TRBV6-1 to TRBJ2-3; D uncertain. Trimming took off 2 bases at V and 5 bases at J, with 5 bases between the two ends. Germline V gene sequence: CDR1 MNHNS, CDR2 SASEGT. The CDR3 totals 12 residues. The CDR3: CASSEWIDTQYF. DNA for the CDR3: TGTGCCAGCAGTGAATGGATAGATACGCAGTATTTT.

In this sample, this clonotype turned up many times. The chain's CDR3 is CASTQPGEHYEQYF. The CDR3 DNA follows: TGTGCCAGCACCCAGCCGGGGGAACACTACGAGCAGTACTTC. The V gene is TRBV27, the J gene TRBJ2-7, with a possible D match to TRBD2 (6 bases). In germline, CDR1 is MNHEY, CDR2 SMNVEV (reference sequence). The germline V and J ends were trimmed by 7 bases and 3 bases, with 16 bases remaining between them. This CDR3 region has 14 residues.

With regard to this clonotype: A clone one base away is much larger, so this may be a read error. The chain carries TRBV27 and TRBJ2-7; 9 nucleotides line up with TRBD1. J gave up 5 bases and V 8 bases, and 13 bases lay outside the gene matches. The germline V gene encodes CDR1 MNHEY and CDR2 SMNVEV (reference sequence). This CDR3 is 15 amino acids long. CDR3 loop: CASGDLGTGRNEQYF. As DNA, the CDR3 is TGTGCCAGCGGGGACCTCGGGACAGGGAGAAACGAGCAGTACTTC.

This clonotype came up a few times. The J gene is TRBJ1-5, the V gene TRBV3-1; weak D call: TRBD1 (6 bases). V gave up 5 bases and J gave up 5 bases, with 16 bases separating them. CDR1 is LGHDT and CDR2 is YNNKEL in the germline V gene (reference sequence). The CDR3 covers 15 residues. CDR3 in DNA: TGTGCCAGCAGCTTAGGGGCCCAGGGGTATCAGCCCCAGCATTTT. This sequence encodes CASSLGAQGYQPQHF.

Concerning this clonotype: Germline is not matched at one junction end, which may reflect a read error. The chain uses TRBV28 and TRBJ2-5, with D perhaps matching TRBD2 (6 bases). Looked up from germline, CDR1 is MDHEN and CDR2 is SYDVKM. This CDR3 region has 17 residues. As DNA, the CDR3 is TGTGCCAGCAGTTTACAGCTGGGAGGAGGTGGTGGAGAGAACCAGTACTTC. Residues: CASSLQLGGGGGENQYF.

A word on this clonotype: Possible read error: a much larger clone is one base away. V usage is TRBV20-1 and J usage is TRBJ1-3; no definite D call. Trimming cost V 5 bases and J 2 bases, with 10 bases left between them. This CDR3 is built from 13 residues. Germline V gene data show CDR1 as DFQATT and CDR2 as SNEGSKA (reference sequence). Here the CDR3 DNA reads TGCAGTGCTTATAGCATGGCTGGAAACACCATATATTTT. This gives the protein CSAYSMAGNTIYF.

The chain has TRBV10-3 and TRBJ1-2; D might be TRBD1 (6 bases). Germline V gives CDR1 ENHRY, CDR2 SYGVKD. This CDR3 is built from 15 residues. V lost 5 bases, J lost 4 bases, and 17 bases lay in between. CDR3 sequence: CAISQSATGTYGYTF. CDR3 nucleotide sequence: TGTGCCATCAGTCAAAGCGCGACAGGTACCTATGGCTACACCTTC.

A few counts support this clonotype. In DNA form, the CDR3 reads TGTGCCAGCAGCCGACTATTGGCCTACAATGAGCAGTTCTTC. Encoded protein: CASSRLLAYNEQFF. The chain recombines TRBV14 with TRBJ2-1, with D perhaps matching TRBD2 (5 bases). The CDR3 is made up of 14 amino acids. Germline V gene lookup returns CDR1 SGHDN and CDR2 FVKESK. With 4 bases removed from V and 2 bases from J, the gap between germline ends came to 9 bases.

Concerning this clonotype: A read error may explain this, as a much larger clone is one base away. The CDR3 DNA sequence: TGTGCCAGATCGGTCGGCCTCTCCTACAATGAGCAGTTCTTC. Its translation: CARSVGLSYNEQFF. The gene calls are TRBV2 and TRBJ2-1; D gene ambiguous. CDR3 length equals 14 residues. In germline, CDR1 is SNHLY, CDR2 FYNNEI. V lost 9 bases and J lost 0, with 12 bases in between.

The table lists this clonotype with many counts. This chain uses TRBV10-1 with TRBJ2-7; TRBD2 matches at 11 bases. Trimming took 9 bases from V and 3 from J; bases not matched to a gene: 1. This CDR3 region has 12 residues. The germline CDR1 and CDR2 sequences are WNHNN and SYGVQD (reference sequence). CDR3 loop: CASGTSGYEQYF. The CDR3 DNA reads TGCGCCAGTGGGACTAGCGGCTACGAGCAGTACTTC.

There are a few counts of this clonotype. It may be a read error: a sequence one base away is much more abundant. The rearrangement joins TRBV28 to TRBJ1-1; the D gene is possibly TRBD1 (5 bases). There are 14 residues in the CDR3. The germline gives CDR1 MDHEN, CDR2 SYDVKM. The ends were cut back, 3 bases at V and 4 bases at J, with 12 bases in the middle. For the CDR3, the DNA is TGTGCCAGCAGTTTGATAATGACAGCCACTGAAGCTTTCTTT. It translates to CASSLIMTATEAFF.

Regarding this clonotype: Mismatch with germline at one junction end may stem from a read error. The chain joins TRBV28 to TRBJ1-1, with 7 bases lining up with TRBD1. Germline CDR1 MDHEN, CDR2 SYDVKM. The CDR3 runs to 10 residues. DNA for the CDR3: TGTGCCACCAAAGACAGGGAAGCTTTGTTT. It yields the protein CATKDREALF.

Concerning this clonotype itself: A read error may be the cause here, since a much bigger clone is one base away. The genes are TRBV20-1 and TRBJ2-3; 12 bases line up with TRBD2. Germline V gene data show CDR1 as DFQATT and CDR2 as SNEGSKA (reference sequence). The CDR3 sequence is 17 residues long. DNA for the CDR3: TGCAGTGCACGGACTAGCGGGACATACTCTAGCACAGATACGCAGGATTTT. As protein: CSARTSGTYSSTDTQDF.

The V and J genes are TRBV19 and TRBJ2-1; 9 bases map to TRBD1. This CDR3 is 16 amino acids long. The V gene's germline CDR1 is LNHDA and CDR2 SQIVND (reference sequence). Unmatched junction bases numbered 12, after V lost 6 bases and J lost 6 bases. The CDR3 nucleotides read TGTGCCAGTAGGTACAGGGACAGGGAGGTGGGCAATGAGCAGTTCTTC. Protein sequence: CASRYRDREVGNEQFF. Supplemented by reference TRBV19 and TRBJ2-1, the full variable domain reads DGGITQSPKYLFRKEGQNVTLSCEQNLNHDAMYWYRQDPGQGLRLIYYSQIVNDFQKGDIAEGYSVSREKKESFPLTVTSAQKNPTAFYLCASRYRDREVGNEQFFGPGTRLTVL.

This clonotype was found many times. The chain couples TRBV20-1 to TRBJ2-1; the D is unclear. V lost 0 bases and J 9 bases, leaving 12 bases between the germline ends. The CDR3 is 13 residues long. Looked up from germline, CDR1 is DFQATT and CDR2 is SNEGSKA (reference sequence). CDR3 nucleotide sequence: TGCAGTGCTAGAGATGTGAGCATGGGTGAGCAGTTCTTC. Translation gives CSARDVSMGEQFF.

Comments on this clonotype: A read error may explain this, as a much larger clone is one base away. This chain uses TRBV7-2 with TRBJ2-5; TRBD2 agrees at 7 bases. The CDR3 totals 15 residues. Germline lookup yields CDR1 SGHTA and CDR2 FQGNSA. V shed 5 bases and J 3 bases; nucleotides not matched to a gene: 9. CDR3 DNA sequence: TGTGCCAGCAGCGCTCTAGCGGCTATCAAAGAGACCCAGTACTTC. Amino acid sequence: CASSALAAIKETQYF.

In its sample, this clonotype was seen many times. The chain has TRBV20-1 and TRBJ2-7, with no clear D. Germline V gene sequence: CDR1 DFQATT, CDR2 SNEGSKA (reference sequence). V was pared by 0 bases and J by 0 bases, with 12 bases between. CDR3 length equals 15 residues. CDR3: CSARDNTADSYEQYF. DNA for the CDR3: TGCAGTGCTAGAGATAACACCGCCGACTCCTACGAGCAGTACTTC.

V gene TRBV5-5 combines with J gene TRBJ2-3; TRBD1 or TRBD2 may be the D gene (5 bases each). Trimming took off 4 bases at V and 4 bases at J, with 13 bases between the two ends. CDR3 length: 14 amino acids. Germline values: CDR1 SGHKS, CDR2 YYEKEE (reference sequence). The CDR3 DNA reads TGTGCCAGCAGCCGTGGACTGGGGGCAGATACGCAGTATTTT. It codes for CASSRGLGADTQYF.

The rearrangement uses TRBV2 and TRBJ2-3, with D unresolved. From germline, CDR1 is SNHLY and CDR2 FYNNEI. The CDR3 has 13 amino acids. Between the trimmed V and J ends, which lost 6 bases and 2 bases, there was a span of 9 bases. The CDR3 protein is CASSPGLTDTQYF. CDR3 bases: TGTGCCAGCAGCCCGGGCCTCACAGATACGCAGTATTTT. The complete variable domain, with remaining parts taken from reference TRBV2 and TRBJ2-3, reads EPEVTQTPSHQVTQMGQEVILRCVPISNHLYFYWYRQILGQKVEFLVSFYNNEISEKSEIFDDQFSVERPDGSNFTLKIRSTKLEDSAMYFCASSPGLTDTQYFGPGTRLTVL.

This clonotype was seen a handful of times. The V gene is TRBV12-3 or TRBV12-4, the J gene TRBJ2-1, with 13 positions matching TRBD2. CDR3 length: 17 amino acids. With 7 bases clipped from V and 6 bases from J, the junction kept 12 bases outside the gene matches. This CDR3 reads CASKSTSTSGRANEQFF. The CDR3, as DNA: TGTGCCAGCAAATCGACCTCTACTAGCGGGAGGGCCAATGAGCAGTTCTTC.

Remarks on this clonotype: Because the CDR3's place on the DNA is in doubt, the DNA is left out and the CDR3 is given as listed by TCRdb. This chain joins TRBV6-1 and TRBJ2-1; the D segment call TRBD2 is taken from the table without a DNA check. CDR1 is MNHNS, CDR2 SASEGT, per germline. The CDR3 is 22 amino acids long, termini counted. The chain's CDR3 is CASTNQTSMYLCASKREDEQFF.

This clonotype has a handful of counts. V usage is TRBV2 and J usage is TRBJ2-3, with 7 bases matching TRBD1. V lost 5 bases and J lost 2; bases outside the gene matches: 7. Germline lookup yields CDR1 SNHLY and CDR2 FYNNEI. CDR3 length equals 15 residues. The DNA for the CDR3 is TGTGCCAGCAGTCGGGACAGCAACCCCACAGATACGCAGTATTTT. Its protein is CASSRDSNPTDTQYF.

For this clonotype: A much larger clone is a single base away; this may be a read error. The V gene is TRBV28, the J gene TRBJ2-3, with D possibly TRBD1 on 6 matching bases. Germline values: CDR1 MDHEN, CDR2 SYDVKM. Trimming pared 4 bases from V and 6 bases from J, leaving 14 bases between. The CDR3 is made up of 14 amino acids. This chain's CDR3 is CASSSDSVQDTQYF. CDR3 DNA: TGTGCCAGCAGTTCGGACAGTGTTCAGGATACGCAGTATTTT.

The chain combines TRBV20-1 with TRBJ2-1; no reliable D call. Trimming cost V 3 bases and J 6 bases, with 15 bases left between them. The CDR3 runs 14 residues. Germline CDR1 and CDR2: DFQATT and SNEGSKA (reference sequence). CDR3 in DNA: TGCAGTGCTAGCCCGTCTCCCTCCCCCAATGAGCAGTTCTTC. Its protein is CSASPSPSPNEQFF.

As concerns this clonotype: Sequence at one end of the junction differs from germline and may be a read error. V is TRBV3-1 and J is TRBJ1-1, with a tentative D call TRBD1 (6 bases). CDR1 LGHDT and CDR2 YNNKEL come from the germline V gene (reference sequence). The CDR3 loop spans 13 amino acids. The CDR3 loop reads CASSQVGGTEAFF. CDR3 nucleotides: TGCGCCAGCAGCCAAGTAGGGGGGACTGAAGCTTTCTTT.